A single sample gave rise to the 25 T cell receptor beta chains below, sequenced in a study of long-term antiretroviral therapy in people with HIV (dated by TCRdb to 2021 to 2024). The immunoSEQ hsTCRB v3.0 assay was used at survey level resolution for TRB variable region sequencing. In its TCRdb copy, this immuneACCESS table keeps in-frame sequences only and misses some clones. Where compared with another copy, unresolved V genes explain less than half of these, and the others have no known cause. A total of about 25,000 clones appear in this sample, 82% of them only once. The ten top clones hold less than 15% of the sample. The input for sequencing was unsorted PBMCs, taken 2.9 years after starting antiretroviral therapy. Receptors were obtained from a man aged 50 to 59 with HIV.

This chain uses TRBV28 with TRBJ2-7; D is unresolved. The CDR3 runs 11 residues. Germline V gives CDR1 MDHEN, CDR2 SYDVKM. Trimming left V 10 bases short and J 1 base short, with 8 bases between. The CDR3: CATRFSYEQYF. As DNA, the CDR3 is TGTGCCACGAGATTTTCCTACGAGCAGTACTTC.

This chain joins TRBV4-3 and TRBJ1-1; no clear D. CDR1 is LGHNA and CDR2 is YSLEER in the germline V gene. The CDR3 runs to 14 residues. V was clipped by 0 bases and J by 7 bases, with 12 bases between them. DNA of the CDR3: TGCGCCAGCAGCCAAGAACGCCCTGCAGTTGAAGCTTTCTTT. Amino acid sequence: CASSQERPAVEAFF.

The CDR3 sequence is CSASPDTEAFF. The CDR3 DNA is TGCAGTGCTAGCCCCGACACTGAAGCTTTCTTT. The genes are TRBV20-1 and TRBJ1-1; D ambiguous. Trimming stripped 3 bases from V and 3 bases from J, with 5 bases between. Germline CDR1 is DFQATT and CDR2 is SNEGSKA (reference sequence). The CDR3 sequence is 11 residues long.

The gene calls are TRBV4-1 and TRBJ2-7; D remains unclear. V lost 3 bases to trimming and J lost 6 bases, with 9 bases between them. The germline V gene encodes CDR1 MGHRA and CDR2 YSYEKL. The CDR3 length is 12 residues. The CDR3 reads CASSQDRLEQYF. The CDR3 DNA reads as TGCGCCAGCAGCCAGGACCGCCTCGAGCAGTACTTC.

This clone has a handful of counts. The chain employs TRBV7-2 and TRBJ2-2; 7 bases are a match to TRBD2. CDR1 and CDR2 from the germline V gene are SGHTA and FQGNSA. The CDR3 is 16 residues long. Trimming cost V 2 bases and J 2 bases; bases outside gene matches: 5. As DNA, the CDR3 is TGTGCCAGCAGCTTAACCGGGACTAAAAACACCGGGGAGCTGTTTTTT. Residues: CASSLTGTKNTGELFF.

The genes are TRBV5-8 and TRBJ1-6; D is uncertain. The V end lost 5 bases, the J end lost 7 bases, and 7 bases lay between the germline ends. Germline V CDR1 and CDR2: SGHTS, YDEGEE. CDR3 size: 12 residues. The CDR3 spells CASRGGNSPLHF. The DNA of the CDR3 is TGTGCCAGCAGAGGAGGGAATTCACCCCTCCACTTT. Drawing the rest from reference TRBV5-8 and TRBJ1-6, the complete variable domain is EAGVTQSPTHLIKTRGQQATLRCSPISGHTSVYWYQQALGLGLQFLLWYDEGEERNRGNFPPRFSGRQFPNYSSELNVNALELEDSALYLCASRGGNSPLHFGNGTRLTVT.

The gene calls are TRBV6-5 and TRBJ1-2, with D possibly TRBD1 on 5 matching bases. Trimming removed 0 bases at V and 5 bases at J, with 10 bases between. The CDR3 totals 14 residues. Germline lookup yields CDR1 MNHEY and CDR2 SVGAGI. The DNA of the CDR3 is TGTGCCAGCAGTTACTCGCAGGGATTTTATGGCTACACCTTC. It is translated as CASSYSQGFYGYTF.

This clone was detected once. The CDR3 protein is CASSRRGGPYQETQYF. CDR3 DNA sequence: TGTGCCAGCAGCAGACGAGGGGGGCCGTACCAAGAGACCCAGTACTTC. The gene calls are TRBV21-1 and TRBJ2-5. TRBV21-1 constitutes a pseudogene. CDR3 size: 16 residues.

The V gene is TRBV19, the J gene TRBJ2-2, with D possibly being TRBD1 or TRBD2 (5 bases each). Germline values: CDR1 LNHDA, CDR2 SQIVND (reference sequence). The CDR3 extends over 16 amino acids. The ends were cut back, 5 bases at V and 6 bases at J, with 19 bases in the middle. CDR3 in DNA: TGTGCCAGTAGTCCTCCGGGACCCGGGCCGGCCGGGGAGCTGTTTTTT. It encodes CASSPPGPGPAGELFF.

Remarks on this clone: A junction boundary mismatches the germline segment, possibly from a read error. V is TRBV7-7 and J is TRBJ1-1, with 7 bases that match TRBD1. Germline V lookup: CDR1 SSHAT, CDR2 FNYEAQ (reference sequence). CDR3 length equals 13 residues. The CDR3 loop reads CASSSTGETEAFF. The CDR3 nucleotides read TGTGCTAGCAGCAGTACAGGGGAGACTGAAGCTTTCTTT.

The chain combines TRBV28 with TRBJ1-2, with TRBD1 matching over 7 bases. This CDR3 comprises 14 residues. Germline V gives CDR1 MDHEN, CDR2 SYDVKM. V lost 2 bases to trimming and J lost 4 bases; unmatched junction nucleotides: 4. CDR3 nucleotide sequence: TGTGCCAGCAGTTTAAGGGGGCAGGTCTATGGCTACACCTTC. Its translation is CASSLRGQVYGYTF.

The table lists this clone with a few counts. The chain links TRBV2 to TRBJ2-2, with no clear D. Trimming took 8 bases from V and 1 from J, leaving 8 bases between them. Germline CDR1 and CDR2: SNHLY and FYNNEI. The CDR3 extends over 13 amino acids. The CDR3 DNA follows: TGTGCCAGCGGGAAGATGAACACCGGGGAGCTGTTTTTT. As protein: CASGKMNTGELFF.

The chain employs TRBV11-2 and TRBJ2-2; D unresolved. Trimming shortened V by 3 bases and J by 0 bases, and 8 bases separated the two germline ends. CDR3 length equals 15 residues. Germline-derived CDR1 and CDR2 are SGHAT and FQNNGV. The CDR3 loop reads CASSFPRSNTGELFF. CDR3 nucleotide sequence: TGTGCCAGCAGCTTCCCTAGGTCGAACACCGGGGAGCTGTTTTTT.

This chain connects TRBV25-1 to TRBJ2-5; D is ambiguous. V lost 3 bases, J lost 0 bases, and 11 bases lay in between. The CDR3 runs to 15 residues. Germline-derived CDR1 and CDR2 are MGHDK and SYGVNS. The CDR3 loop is CASSEGYTYQETQYF. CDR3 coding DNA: TGTGCCAGCAGTGAGGGGTACACGTACCAAGAGACCCAGTACTTC.

CDR3: CASSSAYEQYF. DNA of the CDR3: TGCGCCAGCAGCTCCGCCTACGAGCAGTACTTC. The chain couples TRBV5-1 to TRBJ2-7; D uncertain. CDR1 is SGHRS, CDR2 YFSETQ, per germline. This CDR3 comprises 11 residues. V was shortened by 3 bases and J by 2 bases, with 3 bases between the two germline ends.

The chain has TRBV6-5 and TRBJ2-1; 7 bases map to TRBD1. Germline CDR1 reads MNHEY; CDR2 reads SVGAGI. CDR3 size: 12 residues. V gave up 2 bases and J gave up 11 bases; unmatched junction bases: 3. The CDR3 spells CASSYPGQKQFF. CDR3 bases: TGTGCCAGCAGTTACCCGGGACAGAAGCAGTTCTTC.

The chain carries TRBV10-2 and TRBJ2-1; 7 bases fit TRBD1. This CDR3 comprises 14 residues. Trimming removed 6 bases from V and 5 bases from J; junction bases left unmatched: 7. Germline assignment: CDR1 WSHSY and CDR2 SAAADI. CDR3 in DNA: TGCGCCAGCAGGCGGGTTCAGGGGGACAATGAGCAGTTCTTC. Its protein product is CASRRVQGDNEQFF.

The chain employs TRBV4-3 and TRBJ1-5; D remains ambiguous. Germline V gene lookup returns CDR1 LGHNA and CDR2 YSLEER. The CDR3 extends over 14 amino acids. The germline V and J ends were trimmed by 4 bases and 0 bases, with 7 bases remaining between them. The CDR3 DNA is TGCGCCAGCAGCCTTGGGGTTAGCAATCAGCCCCAGCATTTT. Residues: CASSLGVSNQPQHF.

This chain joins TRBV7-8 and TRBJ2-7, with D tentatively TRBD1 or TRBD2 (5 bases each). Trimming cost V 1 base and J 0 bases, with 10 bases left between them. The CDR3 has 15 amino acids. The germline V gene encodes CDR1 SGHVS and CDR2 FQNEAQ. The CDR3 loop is CASSLVGEPSYEQYF. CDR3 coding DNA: TGTGCCAGCAGCTTAGTGGGGGAACCCTCCTACGAGCAGTACTTC.

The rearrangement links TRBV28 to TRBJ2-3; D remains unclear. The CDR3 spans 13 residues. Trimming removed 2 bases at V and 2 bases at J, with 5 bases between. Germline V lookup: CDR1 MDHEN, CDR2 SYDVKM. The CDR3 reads CASSLRATDTQYF. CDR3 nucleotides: TGTGCCAGCAGTTTAAGAGCCACAGATACGCAGTATTTT.

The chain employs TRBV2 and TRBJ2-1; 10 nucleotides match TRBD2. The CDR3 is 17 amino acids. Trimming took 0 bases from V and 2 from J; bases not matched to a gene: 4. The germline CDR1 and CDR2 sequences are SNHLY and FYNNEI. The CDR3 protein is CASSEALLAGAYNEQFF. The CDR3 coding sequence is TGTGCCAGCAGTGAAGCGCTTCTAGCGGGGGCCTACAATGAGCAGTTCTTC.

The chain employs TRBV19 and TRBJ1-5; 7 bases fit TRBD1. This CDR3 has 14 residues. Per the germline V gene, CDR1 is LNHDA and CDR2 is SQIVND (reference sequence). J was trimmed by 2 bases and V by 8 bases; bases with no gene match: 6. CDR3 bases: TGTGCCAGTCAGGGACAGCTGGGCAATCAGCCCCAGCATTTT. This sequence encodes CASQGQLGNQPQHF.

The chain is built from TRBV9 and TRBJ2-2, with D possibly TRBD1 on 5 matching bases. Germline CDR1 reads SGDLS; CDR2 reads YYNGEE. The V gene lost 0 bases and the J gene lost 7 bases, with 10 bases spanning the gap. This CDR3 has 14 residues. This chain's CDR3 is CASSVVLQGGELFF. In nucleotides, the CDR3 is TGTGCCAGCAGCGTAGTCCTCCAGGGCGGGGAGCTGTTTTTT.

DNA for the CDR3: TGTGCCAGCAGTGAATCCCTAACCTCCGCTGAAGCTTTCTTT. This translates into CASSESLTSAEAFF. J is TRBJ1-1 and V is TRBV6-4; D remains ambiguous. The CDR3 consists of 14 residues. Trimming removed 3 bases from V and 6 bases from J, with 14 bases in between. CDR1 MRHNA and CDR2 SNTAGT come from the germline V gene.

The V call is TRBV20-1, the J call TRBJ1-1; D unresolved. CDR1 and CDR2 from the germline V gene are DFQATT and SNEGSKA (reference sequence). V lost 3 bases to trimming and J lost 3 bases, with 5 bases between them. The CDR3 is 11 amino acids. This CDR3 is CSASIHTEAFF. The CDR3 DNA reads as TGCAGTGCTAGTATACACACTGAAGCTTTCTTT.